Following are 10 T cell receptor beta chains from one sample sequenced in a study of blood T cells in healthy people across ages. Through a sample-barcoded 5' primer and a J-beta primer mix, a second PCR was run for about 6 to 11 cycles. TCRdb passed the 5' RACE reads through MiXCR, listing each CDR3 protein once. The table has about 800,000 distinct CDR3 sequences, just under 25% seen once. The same sample was also used in a study of T cells of mothers and their children.

The sequenced sample was blood. These receptors came from a boy younger than 18 in good health.

This clonotype was counted a few times. The rearrangement joins TRBV28 to TRBJ2-7, with D unresolved. This CDR3 is 12 amino acids long. Trimming stripped 8 bases from V and 4 bases from J, with 12 bases between. CDR1 and CDR2 (germline): MDHEN, SYDVKM. The CDR3 sequence is CASGLKTYEQYF. Here the CDR3 DNA reads TGTGCCAGCGGGTTAAAAACGTACGAGCAGTACTTC.

This clonotype has a handful of counts. This rearrangement joins TRBV6-1 to TRBJ2-7; 8 positions agree with TRBD2. V trimming: 7 bases; J trimming: 2 bases; junction bases outside the gene matches: 19. Germline V CDR1 and CDR2: MNHNS, SASEGT. The CDR3 is 18 residues long. The CDR3 loop is CASTRSRFRSGGPYEQYF. DNA of the CDR3: TGTGCCAGCACTCGATCGAGGTTCCGGTCGGGAGGGCCCTACGAGCAGTACTTC.

V is TRBV20-1 and J is TRBJ2-5; 8 bases match TRBD1. Germline V gives CDR1 DFQATT, CDR2 SNEGSKA (reference sequence). Unmatched junction bases numbered 20, after V lost 6 bases and J lost 5 bases. The CDR3 has 17 residues. CDR3 nucleotide sequence: TGCAGTGCGCCCCCGATGGGGACAGGTCTCTCTAGGGAGACCCAGTACTTC. The encoded protein is CSAPPMGTGLSRETQYF.

The gene calls are TRBV6-5 and TRBJ1-1; no clear D. The CDR3 is 12 residues long. Between the trimmed V and J ends, which lost 5 bases and 12 bases, there was a span of 16 bases. Germline lookup yields CDR1 MNHEY and CDR2 SVGAGI. The CDR3: CASSRQTGETFF. The CDR3 region has the DNA TGTGCCAGCAGTCGACAAACGGGAGAAACTTTCTTT.

This clonotype has just a few counts. The V gene is TRBV7-2, the J gene TRBJ2-1; 9 positions match TRBD2. The CDR3 spans 16 residues. V lost 3 bases to trimming and J lost 4 bases; unmatched junction nucleotides: 7. Germline-derived CDR1 and CDR2 are SGHTA and FQGNSA. This CDR3 reads CASSFSGGGAYNEQFF. For the CDR3, the DNA is TGTGCCAGCAGCTTTAGTGGCGGGGGGGCATACAATGAGCAGTTCTTC. Combining the CDR3 with reference TRBV7-2 and TRBJ2-1 gives the whole variable domain GAGVSQSPSNKVTEKGKDVELRCDPISGHTALYWYRQSLGQGLEFLIYFQGNSAPDKSGLPSDRFSAERTGGSVSTLTIQRTQQEDSAVYLCASSFSGGGAYNEQFFGPGTRLTVL.

In this sample, this clonotype turned up once. Compared with germline, one end of the junction differs, possibly owing to a read error. The chain carries TRBV7-9 and TRBJ2-7; 11 bases map to TRBD2. This CDR3 comprises 19 residues. CDR1 is SEHNR, CDR2 FQNEAQ, per germline (reference sequence). The DNA of the CDR3 is TGTGTCAGCAGCCCCCCTCCTAGCGGGGGGAGCCCCGGAGCCTACGAGCAGTACTTC. This encodes CVSSPPPSGGSPGAYEQYF. Using reference TRBV7-9 and TRBJ2-7 for the parts outside the CDR3, the full variable domain is DTGVSQNPRHKITKRGQNVTFRCDPISEHNRLYWYRQTLGQGPEFLTYFQNEAQLEKSRLLSDRFSAERPKGSFSTLEIQRTEQGDSAMYLCVSSPPPSGGSPGAYEQYFGPGTRLTVT.

Many counts were recorded for this clonotype. The chain links TRBV12-3 or TRBV12-4 to TRBJ2-4; perhaps D is TRBD1 or TRBD2 (6 bases each). V was cut by 3 bases and J by 4 bases, with 10 bases left in between. This CDR3 comprises 14 residues. DNA of the CDR3: TGTGCCAGCAGTTTGGGGGGACAAAAAAACATTCAGTACTTC. Translated, it gives CASSLGGQKNIQYF.

The CDR3 reads CASSQDTANHGYTF. The DNA of the CDR3 is TGCGCCAGCAGCCAAGATACAGCGAACCATGGCTACACCTTC. The genes are TRBV4-3 and TRBJ1-2; D is unclear. The CDR3 contains 14 residues. The germline V gene encodes CDR1 LGHNA and CDR2 YSLEER. Deletions cut 0 bases from V and 6 bases from J, with 11 bases between.

This clonotype was seen only a few times. This chain links TRBV12-3 or TRBV12-4 with TRBJ2-1; TRBD2 is a possible D gene (6 bases). CDR3 size: 14 residues. V lost 5 bases, J lost 6 bases, and 14 bases lay in between. The CDR3 DNA reads TGTGCCAGCAGTCCCCAGGACTATTCCAATGAGCAGTTCTTC. Its translation is CASSPQDYSNEQFF.

The V gene is TRBV20-1, the J gene TRBJ2-2; D is undetermined. CDR3 length: 15 amino acids. V lost 0 bases to trimming and J lost 1 base, with 9 bases between them. Germline CDR1 and CDR2: DFQATT and SNEGSKA (reference sequence). The DNA for the CDR3 is TGCAGTGCTAGAGATTGGTTAGTGAACACCGGGGAGCTGTTTTTT. Translation: CSARDWLVNTGELFF.